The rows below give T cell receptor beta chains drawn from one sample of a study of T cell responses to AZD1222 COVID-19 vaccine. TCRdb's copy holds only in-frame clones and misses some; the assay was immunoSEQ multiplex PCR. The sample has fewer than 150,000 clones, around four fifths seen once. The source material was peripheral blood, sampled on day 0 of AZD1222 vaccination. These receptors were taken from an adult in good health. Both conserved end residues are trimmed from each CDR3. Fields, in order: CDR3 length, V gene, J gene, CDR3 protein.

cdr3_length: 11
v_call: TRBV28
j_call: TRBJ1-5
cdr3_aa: ATQNEGNQPQH

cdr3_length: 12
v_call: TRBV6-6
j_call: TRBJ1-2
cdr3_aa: ASRLTVGSYGYT

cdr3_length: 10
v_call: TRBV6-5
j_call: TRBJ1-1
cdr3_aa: ASSSTGIGAF

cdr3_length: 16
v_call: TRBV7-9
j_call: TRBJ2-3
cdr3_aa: ASSSPPDRGHFSDTQY

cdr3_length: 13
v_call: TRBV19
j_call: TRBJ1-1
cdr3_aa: ASSMSFTGYGEAF

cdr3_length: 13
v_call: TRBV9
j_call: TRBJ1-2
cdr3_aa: ASSVGNLNGYGYT

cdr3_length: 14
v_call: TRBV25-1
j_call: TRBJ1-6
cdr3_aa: ASSEYRLSSSSPLH

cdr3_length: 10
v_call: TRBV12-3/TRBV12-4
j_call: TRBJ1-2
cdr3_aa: ASRRTDGGYT

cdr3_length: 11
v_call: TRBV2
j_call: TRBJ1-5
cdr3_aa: ASRLTGNQPQH

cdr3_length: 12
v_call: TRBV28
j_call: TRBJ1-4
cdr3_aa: ASSGRGENEKLF

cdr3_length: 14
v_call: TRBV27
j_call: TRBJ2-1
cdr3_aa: ASSLLLAQPYNEQF

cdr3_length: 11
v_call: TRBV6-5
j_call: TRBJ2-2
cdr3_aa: ASRWQSAGELF

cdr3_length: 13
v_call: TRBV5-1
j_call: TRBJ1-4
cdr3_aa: ASSLVTGMNEKLF

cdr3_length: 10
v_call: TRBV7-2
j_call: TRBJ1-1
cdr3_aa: ASSAIQGGAF

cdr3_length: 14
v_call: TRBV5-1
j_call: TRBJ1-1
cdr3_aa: ASSLGAGGKGTEAF

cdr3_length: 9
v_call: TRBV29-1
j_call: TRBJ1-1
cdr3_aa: SATDNTEAF

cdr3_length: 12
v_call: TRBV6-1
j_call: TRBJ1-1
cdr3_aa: ASSPGTANTEAF

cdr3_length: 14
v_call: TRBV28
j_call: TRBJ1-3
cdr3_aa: ASFSQGARAGNTIY

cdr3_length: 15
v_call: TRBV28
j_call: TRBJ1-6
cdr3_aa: ASSLGGWSSYNSPLH

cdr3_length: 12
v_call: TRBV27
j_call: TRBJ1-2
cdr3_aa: ASRRKGQNYGYT